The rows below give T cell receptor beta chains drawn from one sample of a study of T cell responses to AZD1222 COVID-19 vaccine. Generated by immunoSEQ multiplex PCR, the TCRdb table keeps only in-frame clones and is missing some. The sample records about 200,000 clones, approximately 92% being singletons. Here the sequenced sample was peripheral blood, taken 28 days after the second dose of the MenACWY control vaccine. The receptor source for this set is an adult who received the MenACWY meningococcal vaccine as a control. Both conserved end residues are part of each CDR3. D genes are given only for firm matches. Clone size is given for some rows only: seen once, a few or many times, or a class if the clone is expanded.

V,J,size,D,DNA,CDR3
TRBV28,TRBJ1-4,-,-,TGTGCCAGCCTGGCAGTTGAAAAACTGTTTTTT,CASLAVEKLFF
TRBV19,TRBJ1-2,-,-,TGTGCCAGTGCTACAGGGAGTAACTATGGCTACACCTTC,CASATGSNYGYTF
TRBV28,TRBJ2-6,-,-,TGTGCCAGCAGTCCCGCAGCGGGCGGCTCTGGGGCCAACGTCCTGACTTTC,CASSPAAGGSGANVLTF
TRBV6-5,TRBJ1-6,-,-,TGTGCCAGCACCCAATATATCAATACTCATTCACCCCTCCACTTT,CASTQYINTHSPLHF
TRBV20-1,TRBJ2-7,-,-,TGCAGTGCTAGGTTTAGCGACGAGCAGTACTTC,CSARFSDEQYF
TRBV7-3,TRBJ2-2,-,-,TGTGCCAGCAGCTTCAGGGACACCGGGGAGCTGTTTTTT,CASSFRDTGELFF
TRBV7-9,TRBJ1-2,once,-,TGTGCCAGCAGCCCCTCTTCAGGGGGCTACACCTTC,CASSPSSGGYTF
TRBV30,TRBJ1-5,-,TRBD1,TGTGCCTGGGCCGGGACAGGGGGCCGTCAGCCCCAGCATTTT,CAWAGTGGRQPQHF
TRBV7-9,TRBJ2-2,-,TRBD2,TGTGCCAGCAGCCACTTCGGCGGGAGGAGAACCGGGGAGCTGTTTTTT,CASSHFGGRRTGELFF
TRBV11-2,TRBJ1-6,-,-,TGTGCCAGCAGCTTAGGAGGGGTATCACCCCTCCACTTT,CASSLGGVSPLHF
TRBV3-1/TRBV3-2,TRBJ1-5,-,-,TGTGCCAGCAGCCAGGTGGGTTTTAATCAGCCCCAGCATTTT,CASSQVGFNQPQHF
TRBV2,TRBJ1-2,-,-,TGTGCCAGCAGTGACCGGGTGGGGGGCTACACCTTC,CASSDRVGGYTF
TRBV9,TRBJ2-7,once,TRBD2,TGTGCCAGCAGCCCCTCAGTGGGAGGGCCGAGAGAGCAGTACTTC,CASSPSVGGPREQYF
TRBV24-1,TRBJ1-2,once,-,TGTGCCACCAGTGATTCCGTGGCCTTGGGCTACACCTTC,CATSDSVALGYTF
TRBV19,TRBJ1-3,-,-,TGTGCCAGTACCCGGTCGAGCTCTGGAAACACCATATATTTT,CASTRSSSGNTIYF
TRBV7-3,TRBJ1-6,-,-,TGTGCCAGCAGCGAAGGGGGGGTGGCGCCCCTCCACTTT,CASSEGGVAPLHF
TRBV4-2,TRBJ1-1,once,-,TGTGCCAGCAGCCAAGGGACCACTGAAGCTTTCTTT,CASSQGTTEAFF
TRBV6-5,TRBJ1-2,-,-,TGTGCCAGCAGGGGGGCGGGAGACACGGTATATGGCTACACCTTC,CASRGAGDTVYGYTF
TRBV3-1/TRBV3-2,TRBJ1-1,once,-,TGTGCCAGCAGCCAAGGGTCAGGGACCCGGAACACTGAAGCTTTCTTT,CASSQGSGTRNTEAFF
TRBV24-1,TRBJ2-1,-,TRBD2,TGTGCCACCAGTGATTCGTACGGGGGGGGGAACGAGCAGTTCTTC,CATSDSYGGGNEQFF
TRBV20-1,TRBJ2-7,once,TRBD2,TGCAGTGCCAGTAGCGGGAGAGGCTACGAGCAGTACTTC,CSASSGRGYEQYF
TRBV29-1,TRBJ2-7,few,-,TGCAGCGCCCCGATGGGGAACGAGCAGTACTTC,CSAPMGNEQYF
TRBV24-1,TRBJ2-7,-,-,TGTGCCACCAGTGATTTGGACAGCTACGAGCAGTACTTC,CATSDLDSYEQYF
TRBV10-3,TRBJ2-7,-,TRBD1,TGTGCCATCACAAACGCCGGGACAGGGAGGGCCTACGAGCAGTACTTC,CAITNAGTGRAYEQYF